The clone carrying this T cell receptor beta chain was detected only once. Its antigen is currently unknown. The data derive from a study of T cell responses to AZD1222 COVID-19 vaccine. Whole-study findings and limits: The sample set comprised mostly white British donors with more females, and clonal diversity was possibly underestimated. Repertoires were sampled only after the peak T cell response. Breadth and depth of Spike-specific TCRs rose after two AZD1222 doses. At baseline, seropositivity was found in only a handful of AZD1222 recipients.

Clones were sequenced by immunoSEQ multiplex PCR, and TCRdb holds only the in-frame ones, with some missing. The sample holds over 70,000 clones, around three quarters seen once. The CDR3 runs to 16 residues. Germline-derived CDR1 and CDR2 are SGHTA and FQGNSA. V lost 4 bases and J 0 bases, leaving 16 bases between the germline ends. The chain links TRBV7-2 to TRBJ2-7; no definite D call. The receptor was isolated from an adult who received the MenACWY meningococcal vaccine as a control. Sequences were derived from peripheral blood, sampled 28 days after the second dose of the MenACWY control vaccine. The CDR3 region has the DNA TGTGCCAGCAGCTGGGCCGGGTCCGCGTTCTCCTACGAGCAGTACTTC. This gives the protein CASSWAGSAFSYEQYF.